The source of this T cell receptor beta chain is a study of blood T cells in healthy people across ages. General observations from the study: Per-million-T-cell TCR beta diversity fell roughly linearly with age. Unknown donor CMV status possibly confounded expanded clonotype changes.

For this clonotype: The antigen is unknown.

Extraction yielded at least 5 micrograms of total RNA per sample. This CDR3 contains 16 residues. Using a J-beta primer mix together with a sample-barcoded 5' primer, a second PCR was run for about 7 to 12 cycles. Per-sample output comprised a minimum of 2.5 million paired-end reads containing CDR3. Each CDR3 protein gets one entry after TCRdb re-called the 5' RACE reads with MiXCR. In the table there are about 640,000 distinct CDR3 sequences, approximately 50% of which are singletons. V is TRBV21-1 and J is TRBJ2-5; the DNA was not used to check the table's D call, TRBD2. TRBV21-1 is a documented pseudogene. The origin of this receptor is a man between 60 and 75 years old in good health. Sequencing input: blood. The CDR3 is CASSKAGLAGWNEQYF. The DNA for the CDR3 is TGTGCCAGCAGCAAAGCGGGACTAGCGGGGTGGAATGAGCAGTACTTC.